This T cell receptor beta chain was sequenced in a study of response to subunit inactivated influenza vaccine. Notes on the study in general: The authors suggested that few new T cells are recruited per seasonal influenza vaccination.

Notes on this clonotype: The antigen remains undetermined.

Trimming took off 1 base at V and 0 bases at J, with 16 bases between the two ends. The germline gives CDR1 SGHAT, CDR2 FQNNGV. This CDR3 has 18 amino acids. One entry per CDR3 protein, called by TCRdb with MiXCR from the RT-PCR reads. The table lists hundreds of thousands of distinct CDR3 sequences, about 15% of them singletons. This chain links TRBV11-2 with TRBJ2-1; D may be TRBD2 (6 bases). The clonotype originates from a man between 50 and 75 years old who received an inactivated influenza vaccine. This sample comprised CD4+ T cells sorted from PBMCs, obtained roughly 24 months after vaccination. The CDR3 region is CASSLGIWGGDSYNEQFF. The DNA for the CDR3 is TGTGCCAGCAGCTTAGGTATCTGGGGAGGAGACTCCTACAATGAGCAGTTCTTC.